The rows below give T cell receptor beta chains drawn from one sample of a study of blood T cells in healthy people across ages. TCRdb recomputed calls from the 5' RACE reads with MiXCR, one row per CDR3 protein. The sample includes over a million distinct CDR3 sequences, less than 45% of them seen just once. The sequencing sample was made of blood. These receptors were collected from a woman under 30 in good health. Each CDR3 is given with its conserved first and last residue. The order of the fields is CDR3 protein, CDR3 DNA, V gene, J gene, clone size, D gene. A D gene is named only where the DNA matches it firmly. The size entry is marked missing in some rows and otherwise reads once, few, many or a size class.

CDR3 protein: CALTAYQETQYF
CDR3 DNA: TGTGCCTTGACCGCGTACCAAGAGACCCAGTACTTC
V gene: TRBV2
J gene: TRBJ2-5
clone size: few
D gene: NA

CDR3 protein: CATATREAGSTDTQYF
CDR3 DNA: TGTGCCACCGCAACGCGGGAAGCTGGGAGCACAGATACGCAGTATTTT
V gene: TRBV12-3/TRBV12-4
J gene: TRBJ2-3
clone size: NA
D gene: NA

CDR3 protein: CASSQESYSGSGAKNIQYF
CDR3 DNA: TGTGCCAGCAGCCAAGAATCTTACTCCGGAAGTGGGGCCAAAAACATTCAGTACTTC
V gene: TRBV4-2
J gene: TRBJ2-4
clone size: NA
D gene: NA

CDR3 protein: CASSPNPDREAFF
CDR3 DNA: TGTGCCAGCTCACCAAACCCGGACAGGGAAGCTTTCTTT
V gene: TRBV18
J gene: TRBJ1-1
clone size: NA
D gene: TRBD1

CDR3 protein: CASSQEKGSTEAFF
CDR3 DNA: TGCGCCAGCAGCCAAGAGAAGGGTTCCACTGAAGCTTTCTTT
V gene: TRBV4-3
J gene: TRBJ1-1
clone size: NA
D gene: NA

CDR3 protein: CATSRDIQAAEAFF
CDR3 DNA: TGTGCCACCAGCAGAGATATACAGGCGGCCGAAGCTTTCTTT
V gene: TRBV15
J gene: TRBJ1-1
clone size: few
D gene: NA

CDR3 protein: CATSDLVTGADTQYF
CDR3 DNA: TGTGCCACCAGTGATTTGGTGACAGGCGCAGATACGCAGTATTTT
V gene: TRBV24-1
J gene: TRBJ2-3
clone size: few
D gene: NA

CDR3 protein: CATSDSWGTGRNYGYTF
CDR3 DNA: TGTGCCACCAGTGACTCTTGGGGGACAGGAAGAAACTATGGCTACACCTTC
V gene: TRBV24-1
J gene: TRBJ1-2
clone size: NA
D gene: TRBD1

CDR3 protein: CASRAIRRSQEQYF
CDR3 DNA: TGTGCCAGCAGAGCGATACGGAGATCTCAGGAGCAGTACTTC
V gene: TRBV27
J gene: TRBJ2-5
clone size: few
D gene: NA

CDR3 protein: CASSQLLGETQYF
CDR3 DNA: TGTGCCAGCAGCCAACTACTTGGTGAGACCCAGTACTTC
V gene: TRBV14
J gene: TRBJ2-5
clone size: few
D gene: NA

CDR3 protein: CASSQPTRTYEQFF
CDR3 DNA: TGCGCCAGCAGCCAACCGACCCGGACCTACGAGCAGTTCTTC
V gene: TRBV4-1
J gene: TRBJ2-1
clone size: NA
D gene: NA

CDR3 protein: CASSRPGQSTEAFF
CDR3 DNA: TGTGCCAGCAGTCGACCCGGGCAAAGCACTGAAGCTTTCTTT
V gene: TRBV6-2/TRBV6-3
J gene: TRBJ1-1
clone size: NA
D gene: NA

CDR3 protein: CASSQPRTSGAGGYNEQFF
CDR3 DNA: TGTGCCAGCAGCCAACCGAGGACTAGCGGGGCCGGAGGATACAATGAGCAGTTCTTC
V gene: TRBV3-1
J gene: TRBJ2-1
clone size: NA
D gene: TRBD2

CDR3 protein: CGSSLNNEQFF
CDR3 DNA: TGCGGCAGCAGCTTAAACAATGAGCAGTTCTTC
V gene: TRBV5-1
J gene: TRBJ2-1
clone size: NA
D gene: NA

CDR3 protein: CASSKNHRVSGDKNIQYF
CDR3 DNA: TGTGCCAGCAGCAAAAATCACAGGGTTTCCGGGGACAAAAACATTCAGTACTTC
V gene: TRBV7-9
J gene: TRBJ2-4
clone size: NA
D gene: NA

CDR3 protein: CASGLWGISYEQYF
CDR3 DNA: TGTGCCAGCGGTTTATGGGGTATCTCCTACGAGCAGTACTTC
V gene: TRBV12-3/TRBV12-4
J gene: TRBJ2-7
clone size: once
D gene: NA

CDR3 protein: CASSFFQGERILYGYTF
CDR3 DNA: TGTGCCAGCAGCTTTTTTCAGGGAGAAAGGATCCTCTATGGCTACACCTTC
V gene: TRBV5-6
J gene: TRBJ1-2
clone size: NA
D gene: NA

CDR3 protein: CASSLVTTGDRYGYTF
CDR3 DNA: TGCGCCAGCAGCTTGGTTACAACAGGCGATCGGTATGGCTACACCTTC
V gene: TRBV5-1
J gene: TRBJ1-2
clone size: NA
D gene: NA

CDR3 protein: CSARDRGSYTF
CDR3 DNA: TGCAGTGCTAGAGACAGGGGAAGCTACACCTTC
V gene: TRBV20-1
J gene: TRBJ1-2
clone size: few
D gene: NA

CDR3 protein: CASSSGQGDNYGYTF
CDR3 DNA: TGCGCCAGCAGCTCGGGACAGGGGGACAACTATGGCTACACCTTC
V gene: TRBV5-1
J gene: TRBJ1-2
clone size: NA
D gene: TRBD1

CDR3 protein: CASSVVPGDWCEQYF
CDR3 DNA: TGTGCCAGCAGCGTAGTGCCGGGAGACTGGTGCGAGCAGTACTTC
V gene: TRBV9
J gene: TRBJ2-7
clone size: NA
D gene: NA

CDR3 protein: CASGIGQGAGNEQFF
CDR3 DNA: TGTGCTAGTGGTATCGGACAGGGGGCAGGCAATGAGCAGTTCTTC
V gene: TRBV12-5
J gene: TRBJ2-1
clone size: NA
D gene: TRBD1

CDR3 protein: CASSFAGTSGYNEQFF
CDR3 DNA: TGTGCCAGCAGCTTCGCCGGGACTAGCGGATACAATGAGCAGTTCTTC
V gene: TRBV7-3
J gene: TRBJ2-1
clone size: NA
D gene: TRBD2

CDR3 protein: CASSPEPSGMGETQYF
CDR3 DNA: TGCGCCAGCAGCCCCGAGCCTAGCGGGATGGGAGAGACCCAGTACTTC
V gene: TRBV4-3
J gene: TRBJ2-5
clone size: NA
D gene: TRBD2

CDR3 protein: CASSVGRGTGYTF
CDR3 DNA: TGTGCCAGCAGCGTAGGGAGAGGGACTGGCTACACCTTC
V gene: TRBV9
J gene: TRBJ1-2
clone size: NA
D gene: NA

CDR3 protein: CASSPKTVNTEAFF
CDR3 DNA: TGTGCCAGCAGCCCAAAGACAGTGAACACTGAAGCTTTCTTT
V gene: TRBV7-9
J gene: TRBJ1-1
clone size: few
D gene: NA

CDR3 protein: CASSFGSGANEQYF
CDR3 DNA: TGTGCCAGCAGTTTCGGTAGCGGGGCGAATGAGCAGTACTTC
V gene: TRBV27
J gene: TRBJ2-5
clone size: NA
D gene: TRBD2

CDR3 protein: CASSSTDRELAGELFF
CDR3 DNA: TGTGCCAGCAGCTCGACGGACAGGGAGTTGGCCGGGGAGCTGTTTTTT
V gene: TRBV7-9
J gene: TRBJ2-2
clone size: once
D gene: TRBD1

CDR3 protein: CASSFATSGADTQYF
CDR3 DNA: TGCGCCAGCAGCTTTGCTACTAGCGGAGCAGATACGCAGTATTTT
V gene: TRBV4-3
J gene: TRBJ2-3
clone size: NA
D gene: TRBD2

CDR3 protein: CASSLLGQGIGELFF
CDR3 DNA: TGTGCCAGCAGTTTATTGGGGCAGGGAATCGGGGAGCTGTTTTTT
V gene: TRBV28
J gene: TRBJ2-2
clone size: NA
D gene: NA

CDR3 protein: CASSLFTNQPQHF
CDR3 DNA: TGTGCCAGCAGCCTGTTTACCAATCAGCCCCAGCATTTT
V gene: TRBV6-2/TRBV6-3
J gene: TRBJ1-5
clone size: few
D gene: NA

CDR3 protein: CASSPHPGGIYEQYF
CDR3 DNA: TGTGCCAGCAGCCCCCACCCAGGGGGCATATACGAGCAGTACTTC
V gene: TRBV28
J gene: TRBJ2-7
clone size: NA
D gene: TRBD1

CDR3 protein: CASSQVGGLSNQPQHF
CDR3 DNA: TGCGCCAGCAGCCAAGTTGGGGGTCTGAGCAATCAGCCCCAGCATTTT
V gene: TRBV4-1
J gene: TRBJ1-5
clone size: few
D gene: NA

CDR3 protein: CASSGERNQPQHF
CDR3 DNA: TGTGCCAGCAGTGGGGAGCGCAATCAGCCCCAGCATTTT
V gene: TRBV2
J gene: TRBJ1-5
clone size: few
D gene: NA

CDR3 protein: CASSLGQAQETQYF
CDR3 DNA: TGTGCCAGCAGTTTGGGACAGGCCCAAGAGACCCAGTACTTC
V gene: TRBV12-3/TRBV12-4
J gene: TRBJ2-5
clone size: many
D gene: TRBD1